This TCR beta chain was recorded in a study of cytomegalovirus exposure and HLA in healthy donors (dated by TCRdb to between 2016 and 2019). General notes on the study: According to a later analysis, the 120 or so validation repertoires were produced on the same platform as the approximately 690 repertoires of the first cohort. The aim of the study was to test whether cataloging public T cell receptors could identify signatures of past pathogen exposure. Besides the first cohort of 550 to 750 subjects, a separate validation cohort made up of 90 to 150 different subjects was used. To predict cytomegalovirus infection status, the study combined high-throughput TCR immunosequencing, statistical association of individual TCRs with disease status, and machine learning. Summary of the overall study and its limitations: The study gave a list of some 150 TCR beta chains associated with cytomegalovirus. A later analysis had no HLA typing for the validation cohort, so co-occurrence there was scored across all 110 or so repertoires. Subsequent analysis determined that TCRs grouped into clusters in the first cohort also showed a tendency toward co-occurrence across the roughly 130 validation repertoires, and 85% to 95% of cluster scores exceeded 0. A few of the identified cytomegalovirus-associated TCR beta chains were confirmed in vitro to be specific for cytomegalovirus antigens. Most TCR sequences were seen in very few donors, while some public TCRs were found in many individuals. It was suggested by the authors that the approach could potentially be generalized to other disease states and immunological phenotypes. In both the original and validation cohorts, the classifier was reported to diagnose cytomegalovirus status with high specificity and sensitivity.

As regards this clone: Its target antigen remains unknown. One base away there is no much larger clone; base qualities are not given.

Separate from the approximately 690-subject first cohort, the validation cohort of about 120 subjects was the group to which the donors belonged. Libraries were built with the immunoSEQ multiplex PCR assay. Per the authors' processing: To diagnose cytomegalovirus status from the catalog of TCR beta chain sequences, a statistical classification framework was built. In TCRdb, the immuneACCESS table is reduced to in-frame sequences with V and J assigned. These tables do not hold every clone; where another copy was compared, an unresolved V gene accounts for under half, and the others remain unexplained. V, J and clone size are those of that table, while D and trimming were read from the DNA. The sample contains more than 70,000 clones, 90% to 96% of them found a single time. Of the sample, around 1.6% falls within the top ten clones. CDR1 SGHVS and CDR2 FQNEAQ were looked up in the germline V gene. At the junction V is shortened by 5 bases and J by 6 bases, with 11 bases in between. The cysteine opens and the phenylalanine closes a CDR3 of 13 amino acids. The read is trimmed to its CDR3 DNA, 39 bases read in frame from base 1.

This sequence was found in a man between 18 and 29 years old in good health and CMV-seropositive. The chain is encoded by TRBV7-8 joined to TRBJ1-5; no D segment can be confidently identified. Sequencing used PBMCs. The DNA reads TGTGCCAGCAGCACCCAAATCGGTCAGCCCCAGCATTTT. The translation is CASSTQIGQPQHF.